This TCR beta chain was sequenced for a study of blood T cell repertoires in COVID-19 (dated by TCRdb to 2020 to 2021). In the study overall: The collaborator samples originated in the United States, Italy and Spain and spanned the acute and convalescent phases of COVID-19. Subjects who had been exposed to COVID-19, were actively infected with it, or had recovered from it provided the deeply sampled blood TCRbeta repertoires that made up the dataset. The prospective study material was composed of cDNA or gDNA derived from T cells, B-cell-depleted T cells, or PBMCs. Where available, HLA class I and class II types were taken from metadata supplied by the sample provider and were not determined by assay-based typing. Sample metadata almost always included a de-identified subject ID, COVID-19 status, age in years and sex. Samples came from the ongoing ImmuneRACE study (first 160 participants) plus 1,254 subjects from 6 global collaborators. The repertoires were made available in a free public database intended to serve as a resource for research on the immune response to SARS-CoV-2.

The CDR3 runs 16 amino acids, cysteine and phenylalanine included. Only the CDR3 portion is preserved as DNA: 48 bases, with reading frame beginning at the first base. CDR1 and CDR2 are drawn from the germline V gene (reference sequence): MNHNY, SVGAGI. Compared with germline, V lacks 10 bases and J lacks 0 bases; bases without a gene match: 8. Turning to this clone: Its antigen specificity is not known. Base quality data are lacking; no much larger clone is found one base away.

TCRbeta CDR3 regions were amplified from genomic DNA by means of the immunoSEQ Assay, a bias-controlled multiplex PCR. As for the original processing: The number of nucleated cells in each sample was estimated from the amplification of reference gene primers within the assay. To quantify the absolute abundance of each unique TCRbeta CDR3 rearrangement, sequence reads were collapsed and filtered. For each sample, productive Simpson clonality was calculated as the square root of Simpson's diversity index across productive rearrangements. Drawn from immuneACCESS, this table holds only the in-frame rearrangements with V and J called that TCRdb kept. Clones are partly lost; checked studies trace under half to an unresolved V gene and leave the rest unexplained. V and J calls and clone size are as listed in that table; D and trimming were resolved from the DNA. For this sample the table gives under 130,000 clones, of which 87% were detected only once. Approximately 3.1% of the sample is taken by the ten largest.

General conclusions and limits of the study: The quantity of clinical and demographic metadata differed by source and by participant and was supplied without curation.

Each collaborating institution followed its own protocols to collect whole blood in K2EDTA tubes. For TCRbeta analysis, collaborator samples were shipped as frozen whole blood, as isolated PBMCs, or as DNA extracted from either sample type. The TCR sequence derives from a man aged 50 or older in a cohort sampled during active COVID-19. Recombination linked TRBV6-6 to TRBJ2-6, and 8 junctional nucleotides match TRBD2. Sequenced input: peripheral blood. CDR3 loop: CATRGGDVSGANVLTF. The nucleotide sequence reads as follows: TGTGCCACCCGGGGGGGGGATGTCTCTGGGGCCAACGTCCTGACTTTC.